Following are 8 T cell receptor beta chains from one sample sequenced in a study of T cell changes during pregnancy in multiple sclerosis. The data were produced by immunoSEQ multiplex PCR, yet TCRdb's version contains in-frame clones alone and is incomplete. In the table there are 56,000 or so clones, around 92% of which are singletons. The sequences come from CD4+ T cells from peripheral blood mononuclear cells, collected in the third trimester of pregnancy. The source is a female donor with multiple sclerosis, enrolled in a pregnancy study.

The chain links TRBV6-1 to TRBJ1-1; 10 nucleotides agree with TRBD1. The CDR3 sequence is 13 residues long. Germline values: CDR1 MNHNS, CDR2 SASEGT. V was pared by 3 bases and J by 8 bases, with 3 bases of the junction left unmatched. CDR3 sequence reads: CASSETGGREAFF. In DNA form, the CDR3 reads TGTGCCAGCAGTGAGACAGGGGGCCGGGAAGCTTTCTTT.

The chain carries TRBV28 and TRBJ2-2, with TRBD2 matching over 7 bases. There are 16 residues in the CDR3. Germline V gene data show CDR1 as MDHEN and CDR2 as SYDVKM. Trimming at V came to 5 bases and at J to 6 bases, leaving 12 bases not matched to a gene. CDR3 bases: TGTGCCAGCAGTCTAGTTCGGACTCGGGGGGCCGGGGAGCTGTTTTTT. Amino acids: CASSLVRTRGAGELFF.

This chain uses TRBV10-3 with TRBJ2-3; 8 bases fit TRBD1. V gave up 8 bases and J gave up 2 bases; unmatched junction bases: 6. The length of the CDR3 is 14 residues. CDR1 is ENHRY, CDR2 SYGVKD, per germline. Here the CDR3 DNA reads TGTGCCATCGCAGACAGGGGCCCCACAGATACGCAGTATTTT. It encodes CAIADRGPTDTQYF.

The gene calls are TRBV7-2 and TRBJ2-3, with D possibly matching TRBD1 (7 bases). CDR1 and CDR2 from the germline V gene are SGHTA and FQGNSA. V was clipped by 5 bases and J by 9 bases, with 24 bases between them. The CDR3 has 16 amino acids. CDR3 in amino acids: CASSPAVQGGGSTQYF. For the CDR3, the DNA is TGTGCCAGCAGCCCCGCCGTGCAGGGGGGAGGAAGCACGCAGTATTTT.

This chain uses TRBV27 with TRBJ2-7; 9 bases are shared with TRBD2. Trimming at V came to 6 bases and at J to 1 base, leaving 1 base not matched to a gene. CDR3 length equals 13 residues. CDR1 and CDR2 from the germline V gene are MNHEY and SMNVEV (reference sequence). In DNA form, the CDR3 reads TGTGCCAGCAGGACTAGCGGTTCCTACGAGCAGTACTTC. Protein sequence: CASRTSGSYEQYF.

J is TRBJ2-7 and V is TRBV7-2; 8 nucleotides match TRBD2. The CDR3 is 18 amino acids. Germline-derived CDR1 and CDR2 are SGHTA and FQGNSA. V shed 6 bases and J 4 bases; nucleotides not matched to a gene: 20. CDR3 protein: CASSLATSGGGNAYEQYF. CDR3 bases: TGTGCCAGCAGTCTAGCTACTAGCGGAGGGGGTAACGCATACGAGCAGTACTTC.

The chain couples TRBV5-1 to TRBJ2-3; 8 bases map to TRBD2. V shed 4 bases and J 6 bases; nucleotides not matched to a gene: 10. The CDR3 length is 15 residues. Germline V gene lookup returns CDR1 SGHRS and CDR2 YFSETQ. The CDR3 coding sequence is TGCGCCAGCAGCCCCGGGGGGGTGATTAGGGATACGCAGTATTTT. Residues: CASSPGGVIRDTQYF.

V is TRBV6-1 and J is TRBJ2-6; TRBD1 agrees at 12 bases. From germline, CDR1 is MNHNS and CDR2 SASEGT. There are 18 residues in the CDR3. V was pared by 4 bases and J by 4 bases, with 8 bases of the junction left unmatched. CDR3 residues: CASSGSGQGAQGANVLTF. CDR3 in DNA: TGTGCCAGCAGTGGGTCGGGACAGGGGGCGCAAGGGGCCAACGTCCTGACTTTC.